The clone carrying this T cell receptor (beta chain) showed up just a few times. The PCR had 60 Vbeta and 13 Jbeta primers. Data came from immunoSEQ multiplex PCR; TCRdb stores just in-frame clones and leaves some out. The table shows around 130,000 clones, with about three quarters occurring only once. Germline lookup yields CDR1 SGHKS and CDR2 YYEKEE (reference sequence). The CDR3 totals 14 residues. Trimming shortened V by 1 base and J by 7 bases, and 9 bases separated the two germline ends. This entry is derived from a study of cytomegalovirus exposure and HLA in healthy donors. V is TRBV5-5 and J is TRBJ1-6; D might be TRBD1 (5 bases). This clonotype originated in a woman in her thirties in good health and CMV-seronegative. The sample consisted of PBMCs. The CDR3 bases are TGTGCCAGCAGCTTGAGGCAGGGAAATTCACCCCTCCACTTT. This translates into CASSLRQGNSPLHF.